One T cell receptor beta chain is described in this entry. Antigen unknown. The data derive from a study of shared clonotypes between healthy human individuals. Study observations and caveats: Non-shared clonotypes showed lower generation probabilities than clonotypes common to all four donors.

The donors were adults (healthy and HIV-negative) with no recent acute infections or vaccinations. Adult Caucasians living in Nashville, Tennessee made up all of the donors. Splitting of CD4+ cells produced CD45RA+ naive and CD45RA-negative memory subsets. The repertoire was sequenced with immunoSEQ multiplex PCR; TCRdb's copy has only in-frame clones and lacks some. Among 2.3 million or so clones listed, approximately 95% were seen once. The V gene lost 1 base and the J gene lost 5 bases, with 9 bases spanning the gap. The germline V gene encodes CDR1 SGDLS and CDR2 YYNGEE. The CDR3 length is 14 residues.

The gene calls are TRBV9 and TRBJ2-2; D might be TRBD1 (5 bases). This TCR was sampled from a man aged 18 to 35 in good health. Some clones in this sample may be carry-over from other donors' samples. Specimen: naive CD4+ T cells from PBMCs. Subset specified: CD45RA+ positively selected. The CDR3 sequence is CASSVFSGTGELFF. Written as DNA, the CDR3 is TGTGCCAGCAGCGTATTTTCAGGGACCGGGGAGCTGTTTTTT.